Given below is one TCR beta chain in context. Its antigen is undetermined. TCRdb keeps only in-frame clones here, not all; method: immunoSEQ multiplex PCR. The sample holds around 31,000 clones, about four fifths seen once. Time point specified: week 35, safety follow-up. Doses consisted of 300 ug of mutant IDH1 20-mer peptide each, paired with topical imiquimod. The ends lost 8 bases at V and 6 bases at J; junction bases unmatched: 5. This CDR3 region has 15 residues. Looked up from germline, CDR1 is KGHSY and CDR2 is FQNENV. This sample is part of a study of a mutant IDH1 vaccine in newly diagnosed glioma. In the study overall: Patients were started on vaccination 4-6 weeks after radiotherapy alone, or with temozolomide cycles. Former treatment meant radiotherapy, temozolomide, or both; the majority had gotten both. Week 35 held visit V12, while week 47 held visit V13.

The receptor was isolated from a man between 25 and 39 years old with glioma. V is TRBV16 and J is TRBJ2-1; 15 nucleotides agree with TRBD2. Sequenced material: PBMCs, taken from a glioma patient whose treatment included an IDH1 peptide vaccine. The CDR3 spells CASRTSGRAGNEQFF. The CDR3 DNA reads as TGTGCCAGCCGGACTAGCGGGAGGGCCGGCAATGAGCAGTTCTTC.